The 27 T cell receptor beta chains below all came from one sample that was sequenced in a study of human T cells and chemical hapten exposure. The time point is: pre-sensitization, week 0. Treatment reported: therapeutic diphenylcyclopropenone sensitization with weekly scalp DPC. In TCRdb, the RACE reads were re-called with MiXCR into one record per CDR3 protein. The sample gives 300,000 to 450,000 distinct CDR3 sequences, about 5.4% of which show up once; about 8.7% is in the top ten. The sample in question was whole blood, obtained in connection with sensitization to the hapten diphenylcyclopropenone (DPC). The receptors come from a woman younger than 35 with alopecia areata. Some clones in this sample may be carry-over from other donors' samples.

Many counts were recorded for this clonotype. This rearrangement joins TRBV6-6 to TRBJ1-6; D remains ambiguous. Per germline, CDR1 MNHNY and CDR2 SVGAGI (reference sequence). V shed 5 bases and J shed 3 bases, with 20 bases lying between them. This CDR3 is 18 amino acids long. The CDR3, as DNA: TGTGCCAGCAGTCCCCTAGACGGACCCAACCGCTATAATTCACCCCTCCACTTT. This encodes CASSPLDGPNRYNSPLHF.

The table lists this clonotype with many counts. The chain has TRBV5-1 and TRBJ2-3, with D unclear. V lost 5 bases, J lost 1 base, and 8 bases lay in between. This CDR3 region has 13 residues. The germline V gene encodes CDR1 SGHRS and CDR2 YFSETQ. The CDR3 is CASSWSGTDTQYF. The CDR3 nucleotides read TGCGCCAGCAGTTGGAGCGGCACAGATACGCAGTATTTT.

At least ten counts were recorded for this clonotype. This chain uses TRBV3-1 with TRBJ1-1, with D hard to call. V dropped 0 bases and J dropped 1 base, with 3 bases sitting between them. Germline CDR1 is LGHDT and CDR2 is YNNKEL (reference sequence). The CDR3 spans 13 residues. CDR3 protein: CASSQDGNTEAFF. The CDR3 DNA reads TGTGCCAGCAGCCAAGATGGGAACACTGAAGCTTTCTTT. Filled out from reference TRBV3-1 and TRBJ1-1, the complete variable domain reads DTAVSQTPKYLVTQMGNDKSIKCEQNLGHDTMYWYKQDSKKFLKIMFSYNNKELIINETVPNRFSPKSPDKAHLNLHINSLELGDSAVYFCASSQDGNTEAFFGQGTRLTVV.

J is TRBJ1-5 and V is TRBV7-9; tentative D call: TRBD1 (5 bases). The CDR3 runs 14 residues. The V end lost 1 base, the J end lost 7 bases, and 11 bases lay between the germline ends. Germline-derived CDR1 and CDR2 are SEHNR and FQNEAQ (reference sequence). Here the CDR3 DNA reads TGTGCCAGCAGCTTAGACAGGTTGACCCAGCCCCAGCATTTT. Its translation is CASSLDRLTQPQHF.

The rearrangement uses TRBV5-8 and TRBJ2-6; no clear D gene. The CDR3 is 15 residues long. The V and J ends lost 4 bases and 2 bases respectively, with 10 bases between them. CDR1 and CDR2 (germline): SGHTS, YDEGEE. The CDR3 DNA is TGTGCCAGCAGCGTGAAAATGGCTGGGGCCAACGTCCTGACTTTC. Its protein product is CASSVKMAGANVLTF.

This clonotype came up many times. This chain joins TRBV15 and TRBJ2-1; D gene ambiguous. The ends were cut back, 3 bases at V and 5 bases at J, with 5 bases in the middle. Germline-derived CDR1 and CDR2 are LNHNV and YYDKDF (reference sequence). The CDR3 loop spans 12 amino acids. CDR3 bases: TGTGCCACCAGCAGGACCGACAATGAGCAGTTCTTC. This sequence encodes CATSRTDNEQFF.

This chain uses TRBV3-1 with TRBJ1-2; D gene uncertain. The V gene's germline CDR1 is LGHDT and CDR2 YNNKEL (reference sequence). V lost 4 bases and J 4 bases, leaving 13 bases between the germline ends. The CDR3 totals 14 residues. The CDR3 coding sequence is TGTGCCAGCAGCCGGGCCCCAGGAGCCTATGGCTACACCTTC. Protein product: CASSRAPGAYGYTF.

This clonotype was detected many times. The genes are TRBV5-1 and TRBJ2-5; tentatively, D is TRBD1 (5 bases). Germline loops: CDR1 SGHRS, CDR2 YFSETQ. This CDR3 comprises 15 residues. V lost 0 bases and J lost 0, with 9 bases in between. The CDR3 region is CASSLGQMYQETQYF. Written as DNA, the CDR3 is TGCGCCAGCAGCTTGGGACAGATGTACCAAGAGACCCAGTACTTC.

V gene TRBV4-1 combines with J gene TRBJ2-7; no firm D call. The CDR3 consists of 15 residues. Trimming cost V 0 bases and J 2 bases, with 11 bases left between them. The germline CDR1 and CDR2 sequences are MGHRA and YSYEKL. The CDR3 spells CASSQDTALTYEQYF. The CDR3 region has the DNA TGCGCCAGCAGCCAAGATACAGCCTTGACCTACGAGCAGTACTTC.

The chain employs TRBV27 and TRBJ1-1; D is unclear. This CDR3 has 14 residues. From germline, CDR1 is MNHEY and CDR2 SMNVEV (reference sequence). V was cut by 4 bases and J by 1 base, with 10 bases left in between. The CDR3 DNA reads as TGTGCCAGCAGTTATCGGGCACAGAACACTGAAGCTTTCTTT. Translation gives CASSYRAQNTEAFF.

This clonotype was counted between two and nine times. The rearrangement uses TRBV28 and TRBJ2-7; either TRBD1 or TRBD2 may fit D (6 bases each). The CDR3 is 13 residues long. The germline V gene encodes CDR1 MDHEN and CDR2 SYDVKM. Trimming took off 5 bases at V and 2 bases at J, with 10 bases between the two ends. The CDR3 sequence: CASSRRGPYEQYF. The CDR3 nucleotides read TGTGCCAGCAGTCGTCGGGGGCCCTACGAGCAGTACTTC. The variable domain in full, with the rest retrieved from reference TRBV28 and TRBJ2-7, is DVKVTQSSRYLVKRTGEKVFLECVQDMDHENMFWYRQDPGLGLRLIYFSYDVKMKEKGDIPEGYSVSREKKERFSLILESASTNQTSMYLCASSRRGPYEQYFGPGTRLTVT.

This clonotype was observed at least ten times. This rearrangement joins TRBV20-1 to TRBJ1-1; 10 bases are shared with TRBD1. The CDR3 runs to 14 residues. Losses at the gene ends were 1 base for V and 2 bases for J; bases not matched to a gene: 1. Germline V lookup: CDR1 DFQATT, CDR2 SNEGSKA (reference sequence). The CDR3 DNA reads TGCAGTGCTAGAGGGGACAGGGGAAACACTGAAGCTTTCTTT. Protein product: CSARGDRGNTEAFF.

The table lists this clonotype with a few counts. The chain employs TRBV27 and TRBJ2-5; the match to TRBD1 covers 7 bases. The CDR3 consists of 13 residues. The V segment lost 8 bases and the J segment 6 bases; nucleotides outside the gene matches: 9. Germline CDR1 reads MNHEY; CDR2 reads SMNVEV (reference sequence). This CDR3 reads CASLRQGEQTQYF. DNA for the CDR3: TGTGCCAGCTTGCGGCAGGGGGAGCAGACCCAGTACTTC.

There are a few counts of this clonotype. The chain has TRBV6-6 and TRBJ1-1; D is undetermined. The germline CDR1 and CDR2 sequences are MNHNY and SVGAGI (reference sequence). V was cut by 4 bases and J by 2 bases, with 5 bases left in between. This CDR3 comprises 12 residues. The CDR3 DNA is TGTGCCAGCAGTTGGGAAAACACTGAAGCTTTCTTT. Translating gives CASSWENTEAFF.

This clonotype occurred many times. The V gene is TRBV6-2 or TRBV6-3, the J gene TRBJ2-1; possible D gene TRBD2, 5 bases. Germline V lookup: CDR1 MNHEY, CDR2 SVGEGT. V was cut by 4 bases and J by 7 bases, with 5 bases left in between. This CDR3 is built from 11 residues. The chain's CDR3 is CASSSGNEQFF. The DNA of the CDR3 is TGTGCCAGCAGTTCGGGGAATGAGCAGTTCTTC.

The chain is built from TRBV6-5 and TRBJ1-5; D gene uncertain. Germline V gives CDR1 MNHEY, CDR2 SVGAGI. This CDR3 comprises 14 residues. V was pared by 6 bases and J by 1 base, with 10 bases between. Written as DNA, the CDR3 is TGTGCCAGCAGGGAAAGGAGAAGCAATCAGCCCCAGCATTTT. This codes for CASRERRSNQPQHF.

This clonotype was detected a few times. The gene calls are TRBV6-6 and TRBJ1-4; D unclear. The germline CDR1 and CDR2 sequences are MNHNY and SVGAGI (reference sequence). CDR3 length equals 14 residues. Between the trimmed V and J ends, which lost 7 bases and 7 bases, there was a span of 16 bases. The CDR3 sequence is CASTLDIRAEKLFF. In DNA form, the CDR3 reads TGTGCCAGCACCCTCGATATCCGGGCTGAAAAACTGTTTTTT.

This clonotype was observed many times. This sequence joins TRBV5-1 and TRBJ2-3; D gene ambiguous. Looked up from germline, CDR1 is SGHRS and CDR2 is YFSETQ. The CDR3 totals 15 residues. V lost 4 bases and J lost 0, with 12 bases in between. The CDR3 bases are TGCGCCAGCAGCCTCTGGACGGAGAGCACAGATACGCAGTATTTT. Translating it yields CASSLWTESTDTQYF.

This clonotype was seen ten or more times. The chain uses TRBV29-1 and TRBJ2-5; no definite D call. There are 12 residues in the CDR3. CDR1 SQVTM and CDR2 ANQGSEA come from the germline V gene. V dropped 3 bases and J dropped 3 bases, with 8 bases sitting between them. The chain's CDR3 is CSVEWRKETQYF. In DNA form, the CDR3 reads TGCAGCGTTGAGTGGCGGAAAGAGACCCAGTACTTC.

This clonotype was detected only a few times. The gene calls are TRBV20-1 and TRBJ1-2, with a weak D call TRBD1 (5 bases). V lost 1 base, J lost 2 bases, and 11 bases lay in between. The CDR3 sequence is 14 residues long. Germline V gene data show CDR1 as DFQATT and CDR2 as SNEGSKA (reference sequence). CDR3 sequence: CSARVQGTNYGYTF. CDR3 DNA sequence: TGCAGTGCTAGAGTGCAGGGAACGAACTATGGCTACACCTTC.

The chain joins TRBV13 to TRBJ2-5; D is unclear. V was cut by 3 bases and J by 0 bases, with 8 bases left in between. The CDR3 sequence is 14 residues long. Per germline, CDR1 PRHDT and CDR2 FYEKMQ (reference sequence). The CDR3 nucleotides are TGTGCCAGCAGCTTGGGCGGCCACCAAGAGACCCAGTACTTC. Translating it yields CASSLGGHQETQYF. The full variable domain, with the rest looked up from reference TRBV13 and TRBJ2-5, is AAGVIQSPRHLIKEKRETATLKCYPIPRHDTVYWYQQGPGQDPQFLISFYEKMQSDKGSIPDRFSAQQFSDYHSELNMSSLELGDSALYFCASSLGGHQETQYFGPGTRLLVL.

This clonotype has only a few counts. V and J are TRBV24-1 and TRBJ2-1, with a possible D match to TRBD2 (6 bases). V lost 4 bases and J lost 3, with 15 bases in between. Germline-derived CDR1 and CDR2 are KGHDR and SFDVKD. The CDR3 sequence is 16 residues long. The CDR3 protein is CATSDPLATYYNEQFF. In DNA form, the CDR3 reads TGTGCCACCAGTGACCCTCTAGCGACATACTACAATGAGCAGTTCTTC.

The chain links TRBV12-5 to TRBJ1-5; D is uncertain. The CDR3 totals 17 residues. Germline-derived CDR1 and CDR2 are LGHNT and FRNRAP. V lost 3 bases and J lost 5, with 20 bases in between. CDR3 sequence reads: CASGFQPPPGAHQPQHF. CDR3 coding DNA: TGTGCTAGTGGTTTCCAGCCACCACCGGGAGCCCATCAGCCCCAGCATTTT.

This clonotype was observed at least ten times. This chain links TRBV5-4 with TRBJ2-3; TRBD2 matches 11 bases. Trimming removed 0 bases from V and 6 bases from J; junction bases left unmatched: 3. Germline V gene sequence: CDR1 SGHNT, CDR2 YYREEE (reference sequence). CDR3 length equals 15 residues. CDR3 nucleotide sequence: TGTGCCAGCAGCTTGGGTAGCGGGGGGGCCGATACGCAGTATTTT. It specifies CASSLGSGGADTQYF.

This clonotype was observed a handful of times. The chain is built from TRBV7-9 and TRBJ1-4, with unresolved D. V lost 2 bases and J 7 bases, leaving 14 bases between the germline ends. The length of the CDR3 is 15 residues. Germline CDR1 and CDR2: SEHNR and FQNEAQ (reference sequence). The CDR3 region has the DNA TGTGCCAGCAGCTTACAAGGGCAGAAGGTTGAAAAACTGTTTTTT. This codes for CASSLQGQKVEKLFF.

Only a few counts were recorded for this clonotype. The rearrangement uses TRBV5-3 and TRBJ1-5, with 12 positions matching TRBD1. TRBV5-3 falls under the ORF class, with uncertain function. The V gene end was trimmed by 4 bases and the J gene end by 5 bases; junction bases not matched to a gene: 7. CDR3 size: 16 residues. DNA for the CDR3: TGTGCCAGAAGCAGGGACAGGGGGCTTATCTATCAGCCCCAGCATTTT. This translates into CARSRDRGLIYQPQHF.

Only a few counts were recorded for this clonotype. CDR3 amino acids: CAISLFSGGRNEQFF. The CDR3 DNA is TGTGCCATTTCACTTTTTAGCGGGGGGCGCAATGAGCAGTTCTTC. J is TRBJ2-1 and V is TRBV10-3, with TRBD2 identical over 10 bases. J gave up 6 bases and V 9 bases, and 11 bases lay outside the gene matches. The CDR3 is 15 residues long. CDR1 and CDR2 from the germline V gene are ENHRY and SYGVKD.